This T cell receptor (beta chain) emerged from a study of T cells in Graves' hyperthyroidism and ophthalmopathy. There were TCR beta CDR3 regions amplified from RNA transcripts. Carried out on the TCR CDR3, a first-round RT-PCR used the HTBI primer set. Each CDR3 protein gets one entry after TCRdb re-called the multiplex PCR reads with MiXCR. Here the sample spans a few hundred thousand distinct CDR3 sequences, around 19% being singletons. The J segment lost 3 bases and the V segment lost 7 bases, leaving 8 bases of the junction unmatched. Germline V gene sequence: CDR1 MDHEN, CDR2 SYDVKM. This CDR3 is 16 amino acids long. On this clonotype: A read error may explain this, as a much larger clone is one base away.

The chain couples TRBV28 to TRBJ1-5, with 11 bases matching TRBD1. The receptor's source is a man over 45 with Graves' ophthalmopathy. Sequencing was performed on blood. CDR3 sequence reads: CASNSGQGAFNQPQHF. The CDR3 region has the DNA TGTGCCAGCAATTCAGGACAGGGGGCCTTCAATCAGCCCCAGCATTTT.